This T cell receptor beta chain was found in a study of T cells expressing NK-cell markers. TCRdb reprocessed the 5' RACE reads; each CDR3 protein has one entry and no DNA is given. The sample has approximately 380,000 distinct CDR3 sequences, and its top ten clones hold roughly 5.5%. Overall study results and limits: The CD3+CD56-NKG2C+ fraction of a few donors was likewise dominated by these clonotypes.

To note about this clonotype: What it binds is not known.

The CDR3 covers 14 residues. The germline gives CDR1 SGHRS, CDR2 YFSETQ. This clonotype was obtained from a man aged 18-75 years in good health. Sequencing was performed on blood T cells: a sorted CD56 or NKG2C T cell subset, CD4+ or CD8+ T cells, or bulk PBMC T cells (not recorded which). The genes are TRBV5-1 and TRBJ2-3. The chain's CDR3 is CASSLGRLSDTQYF.